This TCR beta chain was found in a study of PD-L1 blockade in urothelial cancer. For the study at large: Blood was tested 3 weeks (second dose) and 6 weeks into treatment. Points from the study as a whole: Durable benefit accompanied greater 3-week expansion of tumor-associated blood clones.

As regards this clone: What it binds is unknown. Different DNA sequences within this sample yield the same CDR3.

Described time point: peripheral blood 6 weeks after treatment start. V was trimmed by 4 bases and J by 7 bases, leaving 15 bases between them. Germline lookup yields CDR1 SGDLS and CDR2 YYNGEE. The CDR3 extends over 14 amino acids. Method: immunoSEQ multiplex PCR; TCRdb's copy keeps in-frame clones and lacks some. The data show over 40,000 clones, 85% seen once. V is TRBV9 and J is TRBJ1-3, with D perhaps TRBD1 (5 bases). The clonotype was recovered from a man in his 70s with urothelial cancer. The starting material was PBMCs, obtained around atezolizumab (anti-PD-L1) treatment. CDR3 in amino acids: CASSPRGGGNTIYF. In DNA, the CDR3 is TGTGCCAGCAGCCCCCGGGGTGGGGGGAACACCATATATTTT.